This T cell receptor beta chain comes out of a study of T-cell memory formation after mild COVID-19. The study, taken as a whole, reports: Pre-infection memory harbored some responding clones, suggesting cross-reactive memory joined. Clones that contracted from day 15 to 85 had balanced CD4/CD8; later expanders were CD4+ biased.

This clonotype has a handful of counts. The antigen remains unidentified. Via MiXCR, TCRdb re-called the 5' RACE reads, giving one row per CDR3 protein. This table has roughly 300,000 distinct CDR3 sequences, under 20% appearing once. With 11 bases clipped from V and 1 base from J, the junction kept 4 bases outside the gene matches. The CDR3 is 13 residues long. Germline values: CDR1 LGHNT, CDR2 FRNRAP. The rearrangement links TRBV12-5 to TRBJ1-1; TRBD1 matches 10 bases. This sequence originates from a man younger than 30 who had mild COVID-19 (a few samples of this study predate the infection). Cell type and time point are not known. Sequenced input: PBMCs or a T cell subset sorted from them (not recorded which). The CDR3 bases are TGTGCTCTTAGGACAGGGGGGAACACTGAAGCTTTCTTT. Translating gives CALRTGGNTEAFF.